The sequence of this TCR beta chain was determined in a study of identical twins. Each CDR3 protein gets one entry after TCRdb re-called the 5' RACE reads with MiXCR. The table shows about 240,000 distinct CDR3 sequences, with about 11% occurring only once. About this clonotype: Its antigen is undetermined. At one end, the junction sequence differs from germline, possibly due to a read error.

Per germline, CDR1 SGHRS and CDR2 YFSETQ. This CDR3 comprises 12 residues. General study findings and limits: Conclusions were drawn cross-sectionally by statistical analysis, without following the same donors. Reduced insertions were recorded for abundant cord blood beta clonotypes, with no such pattern in memory repertoires. Compared with unrelated sharing, twin-shared out-of-frame alpha sequences had more low-probability sequences.

The chain joins TRBV5-1 to TRBJ2-1; D remains unclear. This TCR was sampled from a man aged 50 to 59 in good health. Material for sequencing was memory T cells sorted from blood. As DNA, the CDR3 is TGCGCCAGCAGCTTGGAGACCGGACCCCCAGTCTTC. Translated: CASSLETGPPVF.